The rows below give T cell receptor beta chains drawn from one sample of a study of shared clonotypes between healthy human individuals. The assay was immunoSEQ multiplex PCR, and TCRdb's table has in-frame clones only and misses some. Of roughly 2.5 million clones listed, around nine tenths are singletons. Sample: naive CD4+ T cells sorted from blood. The receptor set was obtained from a man aged 18 to 35 in good health. Both conserved end residues are part of each CDR3. A D gene is named only where the DNA matches it firmly. Clone size is stated in some rows and not others, as once, few, many or a class when expanded.

CDR3 protein: CASSYSWTTNTGELFF; CDR3 DNA: TGTGCCAGCAGTTACTCTTGGACTACCAACACCGGGGAGCTGTTTTTT; clone size: -; J gene: TRBJ2-2; D gene: -; V gene: TRBV6-5
CDR3 protein: CASSGDRTRLDTQYF; CDR3 DNA: TGTGCCAGCAGCGGCGACAGGACCCGTTTGGATACGCAGTATTTT; clone size: once; J gene: TRBJ2-3; D gene: -; V gene: TRBV27
CDR3 protein: CASRAADTQYF; CDR3 DNA: TGTGCCAGCCGCGCGGCAGATACGCAGTATTTT; clone size: -; J gene: TRBJ2-3; D gene: -; V gene: TRBV6-5
CDR3 protein: CASSPPKDSPLHF; CDR3 DNA: TGTGCCAGCAGCCCCCCCAAGGATTCACCCCTCCACTTT; clone size: -; J gene: TRBJ1-6; D gene: -; V gene: TRBV28
CDR3 protein: CASSQAWDSYNEQFF; CDR3 DNA: TGTGCCAGCAGCCAAGCCTGGGACTCCTACAATGAGCAGTTCTTC; clone size: once; J gene: TRBJ2-1; D gene: -; V gene: TRBV4-2
CDR3 protein: CATSARGYSNQPQHF; CDR3 DNA: TGTGCCACCAGCGCTAGGGGTTATAGCAATCAGCCCCAGCATTTT; clone size: -; J gene: TRBJ1-5; D gene: -; V gene: TRBV15
CDR3 protein: CASSSGQGGETQYF; CDR3 DNA: TGTGCCAGCAGTTCGGGACAGGGGGGAGAGACCCAGTACTTC; clone size: -; J gene: TRBJ2-5; D gene: TRBD1; V gene: TRBV28
CDR3 protein: CAISEGDSGANVLTF; CDR3 DNA: TGTGCCATCAGTGAGGGGGACTCTGGGGCCAACGTCCTGACTTTC; clone size: -; J gene: TRBJ2-6; D gene: -; V gene: TRBV10-3
CDR3 protein: CASSPRQGEKLFF; CDR3 DNA: TGTGCCAGCTCACCAAGACAGGGTGAAAAACTGTTTTTT; clone size: -; J gene: TRBJ1-4; D gene: TRBD1; V gene: TRBV18
CDR3 protein: CASTQPGTDTQYF; CDR3 DNA: TGTGCCAGCACACAACCGGGGACAGATACGCAGTATTTT; clone size: once; J gene: TRBJ2-3; D gene: -; V gene: TRBV6-5
CDR3 protein: CASSLYPTGDPYNEQFF; CDR3 DNA: TGCGCCAGCAGCTTGTACCCCACAGGGGATCCCTACAATGAGCAGTTCTTC; clone size: -; J gene: TRBJ2-1; D gene: TRBD1; V gene: TRBV5-1
CDR3 protein: CASSVRDYGYTF; CDR3 DNA: TGTGCCAGCAGTGTAAGGGACTATGGCTACACCTTC; clone size: -; J gene: TRBJ1-2; D gene: -; V gene: TRBV2
CDR3 protein: CASSWGRALSPVVVDYEQYF; CDR3 DNA: TGCGCCAGCAGCTGGGGGCGAGCCCTATCTCCTGTGGTCGTTGACTACGAGCAGTACTTC; clone size: once; J gene: TRBJ2-7; D gene: -; V gene: TRBV5-1
CDR3 protein: CASSQGRLETQYF; CDR3 DNA: TGTGCCAGCAGCCAAGGACGCCTGGAGACCCAGTACTTC; clone size: -; J gene: TRBJ2-5; D gene: -; V gene: TRBV14
CDR3 protein: CASSQQGANTGELFF; CDR3 DNA: TGCGCCAGCAGTCAACAGGGGGCGAACACCGGGGAGCTGTTTTTT; clone size: -; J gene: TRBJ2-2; D gene: TRBD1; V gene: TRBV23-1
CDR3 protein: CASSDGTSGFTDTQYF; CDR3 DNA: TGTGCCAGCAGTGACGGTACTAGCGGGTTCACAGATACGCAGTATTTT; clone size: -; J gene: TRBJ2-3; D gene: TRBD2; V gene: TRBV6-4
CDR3 protein: CAIGLVGGELFF; CDR3 DNA: TGTGCCATCGGACTAGTTGGCGGGGAGCTGTTTTTT; clone size: -; J gene: TRBJ2-2; D gene: TRBD2; V gene: TRBV27
CDR3 protein: CASSLTGGSTEAFF; CDR3 DNA: TGCGCCAGCAGCTTGACCGGGGGTAGCACTGAAGCTTTCTTT; clone size: -; J gene: TRBJ1-1; D gene: -; V gene: TRBV5-1
CDR3 protein: CATSRVAGVRYEQYF; CDR3 DNA: TGTGCCACCAGCAGAGTGGCAGGGGTGCGGTACGAGCAGTACTTC; clone size: -; J gene: TRBJ2-7; D gene: -; V gene: TRBV15
CDR3 protein: CASSNRGVSYNEQFF; CDR3 DNA: TGTGCCAGTAGTAACAGGGGGGTATCCTACAATGAGCAGTTCTTC; clone size: once; J gene: TRBJ2-1; D gene: TRBD1; V gene: TRBV19
CDR3 protein: CASSFGVANTGELFF; CDR3 DNA: TGCGCCAGCAGCTTTGGGGTCGCGAACACCGGGGAGCTGTTTTTT; clone size: -; J gene: TRBJ2-2; D gene: -; V gene: TRBV5-1
CDR3 protein: CASSEARPLQETQYF; CDR3 DNA: TGTGCCAGCAGTGAAGCACGGCCTCTACAAGAGACCCAGTACTTC; clone size: -; J gene: TRBJ2-5; D gene: -; V gene: TRBV2
CDR3 protein: CASRRGTSVYQETQYF; CDR3 DNA: TGTGCCAGCAGGAGAGGGACTAGCGTATACCAAGAGACCCAGTACTTC; clone size: -; J gene: TRBJ2-5; D gene: TRBD2; V gene: TRBV6-4
CDR3 protein: CASSLEVVTQPQHF; CDR3 DNA: TGCGCCAGCAGCTTGGAGGTAGTAACTCAGCCCCAGCATTTT; clone size: -; J gene: TRBJ1-5; D gene: -; V gene: TRBV5-1
CDR3 protein: CASRDRNYGYTF; CDR3 DNA: TGTGCCAGCAGGGACAGAAACTATGGCTACACCTTC; clone size: -; J gene: TRBJ1-2; D gene: -; V gene: TRBV6-5
CDR3 protein: CASREAGAYEQYF; CDR3 DNA: TGCGCCAGCAGGGAGGCAGGGGCGTACGAGCAGTACTTC; clone size: -; J gene: TRBJ2-7; D gene: -; V gene: TRBV5-1
CDR3 protein: CASSLQGGYEQYF; CDR3 DNA: TGTGCCAGCAGCTTACAAGGGGGCTACGAGCAGTACTTC; clone size: -; J gene: TRBJ2-7; D gene: -; V gene: TRBV7-3
CDR3 protein: CASSGTQNSYNEQFF; CDR3 DNA: TGTGCCAGCTCAGGTACGCAGAACTCCTACAATGAGCAGTTCTTC; clone size: -; J gene: TRBJ2-1; D gene: -; V gene: TRBV18
CDR3 protein: CASSAGGPGNTIYF; CDR3 DNA: TGCGCCAGCAGCGCTGGGGGGCCTGGAAACACCATATATTTT; clone size: -; J gene: TRBJ1-3; D gene: -; V gene: TRBV5-1
CDR3 protein: CASSAGANTDTQYF; CDR3 DNA: TGTGCCAGCAGTGCGGGAGCTAACACAGATACGCAGTATTTT; clone size: -; J gene: TRBJ2-3; D gene: -; V gene: TRBV2
CDR3 protein: CASSPLRAGQETQYF; CDR3 DNA: TGTGCCAGCTCACCACTTCGGGCGGGACAAGAGACCCAGTACTTC; clone size: -; J gene: TRBJ2-5; D gene: -; V gene: TRBV18
CDR3 protein: CAIKEGGGQPQHF; CDR3 DNA: TGTGCCATCAAAGAGGGAGGAGGACAGCCCCAGCATTTT; clone size: few; J gene: TRBJ1-5; D gene: -; V gene: TRBV10-3
CDR3 protein: CASSRRRSTGELFF; CDR3 DNA: TGTGCCAGCAGCCGCCGACGGAGCACCGGGGAGCTGTTTTTT; clone size: -; J gene: TRBJ2-2; D gene: -; V gene: TRBV11-2
CDR3 protein: CASSASGRAADTQYF; CDR3 DNA: TGTGCCAGCAGCGCTAGCGGGAGGGCCGCAGATACGCAGTATTTT; clone size: -; J gene: TRBJ2-3; D gene: TRBD2; V gene: TRBV27
CDR3 protein: CASSGRPSYEQYF; CDR3 DNA: TGTGCCTCCAGCGGCCGACCCTCCTACGAGCAGTACTTC; clone size: -; J gene: TRBJ2-7; D gene: -; V gene: TRBV27
CDR3 protein: CASSGQGFSNNEQFF; CDR3 DNA: TGTGCCAGCAGCGGACAGGGGTTTTCGAACAATGAGCAGTTCTTC; clone size: once; J gene: TRBJ2-1; D gene: TRBD1; V gene: TRBV9
CDR3 protein: CASGSGGGTDTQYF; CDR3 DNA: TGCGCCAGCGGGAGCGGGGGGGGCACAGATACGCAGTATTTT; clone size: -; J gene: TRBJ2-3; D gene: TRBD2; V gene: TRBV5-1
CDR3 protein: CASNQEAQYF; CDR3 DNA: TGCGCCAGCAACCAAGAGGCCCAGTACTTC; clone size: once; J gene: TRBJ2-5; D gene: -; V gene: TRBV5-1
CDR3 protein: CASSTDRGYGYTF; CDR3 DNA: TGTGCCAGCTCGACAGACAGGGGCTATGGCTACACCTTC; clone size: few; J gene: TRBJ1-2; D gene: TRBD1; V gene: TRBV18
CDR3 protein: CASGTMPSRNEQYF; CDR3 DNA: TGTGCTAGTGGCACGATGCCTAGCCGCAACGAGCAGTACTTC; clone size: -; J gene: TRBJ2-7; D gene: -; V gene: TRBV12-5
CDR3 protein: CASSEWIGQNSPLHF; CDR3 DNA: TGTGCCAGCAGTGAATGGATAGGACAGAATTCACCCCTCCACTTT; clone size: -; J gene: TRBJ1-6; D gene: -; V gene: TRBV25-1
CDR3 protein: CASGGDRAYEQYF; CDR3 DNA: TGTGCCAGCGGGGGGGACCGCGCCTACGAGCAGTACTTC; clone size: -; J gene: TRBJ2-7; D gene: TRBD2; V gene: TRBV25-1
CDR3 protein: CASSGRQEISNQPQHF; CDR3 DNA: TGTGCCAGTAGTGGTCGACAGGAGATTAGCAATCAGCCCCAGCATTTT; clone size: once; J gene: TRBJ1-5; D gene: -; V gene: TRBV19
CDR3 protein: CASSVGGSGNSPLHF; CDR3 DNA: TGTGCCAGCAGCGTAGGGGGCTCCGGGAATTCACCCCTCCACTTT; clone size: once; J gene: TRBJ1-6; D gene: -; V gene: TRBV9
CDR3 protein: CASSESRGGTEAFF; CDR3 DNA: TGCGCCAGCAGTGAGTCCCGGGGGGGCACTGAAGCTTTCTTT; clone size: -; J gene: TRBJ1-1; D gene: -; V gene: TRBV10-1
CDR3 protein: CASSLTGLAGPPDTQYF; CDR3 DNA: TGTGCCAGCAGCTTAACGGGACTAGCGGGGCCCCCAGATACGCAGTATTTT; clone size: once; J gene: TRBJ2-3; D gene: TRBD2; V gene: TRBV7-3
CDR3 protein: CAISESWTSAINEQFF; CDR3 DNA: TGTGCCATCAGTGAGTCTTGGACTAGCGCGATCAATGAGCAGTTCTTC; clone size: -; J gene: TRBJ2-1; D gene: TRBD2; V gene: TRBV10-3
CDR3 protein: CASSEARQVSSYEQYF; CDR3 DNA: TGTGCCAGCAGTGAAGCAAGACAGGTCAGCTCCTACGAGCAGTACTTC; clone size: -; J gene: TRBJ2-7; D gene: -; V gene: TRBV6-1
CDR3 protein: CSVKGSPKVGGGGYEQYF; CDR3 DNA: TGCAGCGTTAAAGGTTCTCCCAAGGTAGGGGGAGGGGGATACGAGCAGTACTTC; clone size: -; J gene: TRBJ2-7; D gene: -; V gene: TRBV29-1
CDR3 protein: CASGLTSEQFF; CDR3 DNA: TGTGCTAGTGGTTTGACCAGTGAGCAGTTCTTC; clone size: -; J gene: TRBJ2-1; D gene: -; V gene: TRBV12-5
CDR3 protein: CASSFNTVSTEAFF; CDR3 DNA: TGTGCCAGCAGCTTTAATACGGTGAGCACTGAAGCTTTCTTT; clone size: -; J gene: TRBJ1-1; D gene: -; V gene: TRBV7-9
CDR3 protein: CASSVAYGELFF; CDR3 DNA: TGTGCCAGCAGTGTGGCCTACGGGGAGCTGTTTTTT; clone size: once; J gene: TRBJ2-2; D gene: -; V gene: TRBV2